This entry concerns a single TCR beta chain. Its cognate antigen is unknown. These data come from a study of cytomegalovirus exposure and HLA in healthy donors. General study points: Altogether, some 170 TCR beta chains were recorded as cytomegalovirus-associated.

This CDR3 is 17 amino acids long. Both 60 Vbeta primers and 13 Jbeta primers went into the PCR. This table comes from immunoSEQ multiplex PCR, and its TCRdb copy is limited to in-frame clones, with some not included. The table lists 150,000 to 200,000 clones, approximately 76% of them singletons, with around 2.1% in the top ten. Specimen: PBMCs. This clonotype was sampled from a female donor in good health and CMV-seronegative. This chain links TRBV12-2 with TRBJ2-2; TRBD2, the D gene given by the table, was not confirmed from the DNA. TRBV12-2 is a recognized pseudogene. In DNA form, the CDR3 reads TGTGCAAGTCGCTTTACTTGGACTAGCGAGAACACCGGGGAGCTGTTTTTT. This translates into CASRFTWTSENTGELFF.